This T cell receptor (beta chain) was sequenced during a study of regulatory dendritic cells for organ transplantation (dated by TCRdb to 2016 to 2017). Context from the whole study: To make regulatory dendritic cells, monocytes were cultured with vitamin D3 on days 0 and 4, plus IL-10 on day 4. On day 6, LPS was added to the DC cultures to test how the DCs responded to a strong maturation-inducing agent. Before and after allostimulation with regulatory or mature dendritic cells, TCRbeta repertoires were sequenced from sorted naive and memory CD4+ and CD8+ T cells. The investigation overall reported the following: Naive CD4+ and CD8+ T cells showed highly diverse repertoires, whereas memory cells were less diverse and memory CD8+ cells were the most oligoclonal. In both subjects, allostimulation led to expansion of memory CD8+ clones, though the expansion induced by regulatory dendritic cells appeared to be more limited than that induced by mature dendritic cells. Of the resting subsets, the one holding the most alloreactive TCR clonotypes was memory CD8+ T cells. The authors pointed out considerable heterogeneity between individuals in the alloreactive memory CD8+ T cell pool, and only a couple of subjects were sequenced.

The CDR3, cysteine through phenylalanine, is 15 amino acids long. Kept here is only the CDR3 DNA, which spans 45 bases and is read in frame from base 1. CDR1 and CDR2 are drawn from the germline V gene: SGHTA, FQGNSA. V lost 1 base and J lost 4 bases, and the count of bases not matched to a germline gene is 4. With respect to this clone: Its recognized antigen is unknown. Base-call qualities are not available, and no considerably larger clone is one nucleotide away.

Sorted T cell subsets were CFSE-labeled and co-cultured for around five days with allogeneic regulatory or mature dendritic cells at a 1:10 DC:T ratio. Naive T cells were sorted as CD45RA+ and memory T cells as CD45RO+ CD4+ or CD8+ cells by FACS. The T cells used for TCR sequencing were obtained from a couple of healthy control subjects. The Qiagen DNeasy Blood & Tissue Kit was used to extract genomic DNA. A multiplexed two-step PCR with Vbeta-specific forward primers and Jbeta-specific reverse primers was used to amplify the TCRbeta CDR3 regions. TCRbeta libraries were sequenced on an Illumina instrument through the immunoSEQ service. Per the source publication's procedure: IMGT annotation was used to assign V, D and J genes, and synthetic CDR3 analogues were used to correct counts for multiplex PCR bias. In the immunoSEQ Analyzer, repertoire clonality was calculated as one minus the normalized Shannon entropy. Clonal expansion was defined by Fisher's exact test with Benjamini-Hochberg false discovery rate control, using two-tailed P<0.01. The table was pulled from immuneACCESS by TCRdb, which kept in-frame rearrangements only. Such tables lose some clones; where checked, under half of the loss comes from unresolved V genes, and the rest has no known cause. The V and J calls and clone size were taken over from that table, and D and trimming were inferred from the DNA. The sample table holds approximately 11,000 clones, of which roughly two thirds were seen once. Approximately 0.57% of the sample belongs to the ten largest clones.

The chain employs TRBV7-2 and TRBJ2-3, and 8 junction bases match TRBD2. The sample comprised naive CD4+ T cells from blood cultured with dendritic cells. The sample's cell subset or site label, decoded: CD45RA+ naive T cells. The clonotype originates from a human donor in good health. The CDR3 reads CASSLVAGTADTQYF. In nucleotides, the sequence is TGTGCCAGCAGCTTAGTAGCGGGGACGGCAGATACGCAGTATTTT.